This T cell receptor (beta chain) was profiled in a study of T-cell reconstitution after alpha-beta-depleted transplantation in children. The authors prepared the TCRbeta library with unique molecular identifiers. MiXCR was run by TCRdb on the PCR reads, yielding one entry per CDR3 protein. In the table there are more than 450,000 distinct CDR3 sequences, around 20% of which are singletons. Per the germline V gene, CDR1 is MDHEN and CDR2 is SYDVKM. Trimming removed 3 bases from V and 5 bases from J, with 16 bases in between. The CDR3 covers 15 residues. The origin of this receptor is a human donor who donated a stem cell graft to a child with acute lymphoblastic leukemia. The rearrangement uses TRBV28 and TRBJ2-5, with D uncertain. Material: PBMCs from the stem cell graft donor, obtained from the stem cell graft. DNA for the CDR3: TGTGCCAGCAGTTTTCCGCCTGACAAGAGCGAGACCCAGTACTTC. Protein product: CASSFPPDKSETQYF. The whole variable domain, remainder taken from reference TRBV28 and TRBJ2-5, is DVKVTQSSRYLVKRTGEKVFLECVQDMDHENMFWYRQDPGLGLRLIYFSYDVKMKEKGDIPEGYSVSREKKERFSLILESASTNQTSMYLCASSFPPDKSETQYFGPGTRLLVL.